The 23 T cell receptor beta chains presented below share a single source sample, sequenced in a study of blood T cells in healthy people across ages. Combining a sample-barcoded 5' primer with a J-beta primer mix, a second PCR ran for 7 to 11 cycles. MiXCR, run by TCRdb on the 5' RACE reads, gives a single entry per CDR3 protein. The top ten clones hold about 38% of a sample with around 800,000 distinct CDR3 sequences, 40% to 65% of them seen once. The sequencing input was blood. The receptors originated from a man at least 80 years old in good health.

Many counts were recorded for this clonotype. The V and J genes are TRBV29-1 and TRBJ2-7, with D possibly being TRBD1 or TRBD2 (5 bases each). V lost 0 bases to trimming and J lost 2 bases, with 11 bases between them. This CDR3 region has 14 residues. Germline CDR1 and CDR2: SQVTM and ANQGSEA. The CDR3 loop reads CSVEDSAGPYEQYF. In DNA, the CDR3 is TGCAGCGTTGAAGATAGCGCAGGGCCCTACGAGCAGTACTTC.

The chain couples TRBV6-5 to TRBJ2-5; D unclear. V lost 4 bases and J 3 bases, leaving 18 bases between the germline ends. This CDR3 has 16 residues. Germline lookup yields CDR1 MNHEY and CDR2 SVGAGI. CDR3 region: CASSLYFNLMEETQYF. CDR3 nucleotide sequence: TGTGCCAGCAGTTTGTACTTTAACCTAATGGAAGAGACCCAGTACTTC.

J is TRBJ2-7 and V is TRBV7-9, with a tentative D call TRBD2 (5 bases). Trimming took 4 bases from V and 2 from J, leaving 18 bases between them. The CDR3 runs 16 residues. Germline V gives CDR1 SEHNR, CDR2 FQNEAQ (reference sequence). Here the CDR3 DNA reads TGTGCCAGCAGCTCCTCCCTCCGGACTGGCACCTACGAGCAGTACTTC. It yields the protein CASSSSLRTGTYEQYF.

The chain combines TRBV7-2 with TRBJ2-4; 8 bases map to TRBD2. Gene TRBJ2-7 matches the end of the DNA better, so the J call may be wrong. Germline loops: CDR1 SGHTA, CDR2 FQGNSA. The CDR3 covers 15 residues. CDR3 in DNA: TGTGCCAGCAGCTTATCCGGGACTAGTCACTACGAGCAGTACTTC. Its translation is CASSLSGTSHYEQYF.

This sequence joins TRBV9 and TRBJ2-7; 7 bases map to TRBD2. The CDR3 loop spans 15 amino acids. Germline V gene lookup returns CDR1 SGDLS and CDR2 YYNGEE. The V and J ends lost 3 bases and 7 bases, in that order; junction bases with no gene match: 13. The CDR3: CASSGTSSVYNEQYF. The CDR3 coding sequence is TGTGCCAGCAGCGGGACTAGTTCTGTCTACAATGAGCAGTACTTC.

V gene TRBV20-1 combines with J gene TRBJ2-3, with 10 bases matching TRBD2. V shed 3 bases and J 14 bases; nucleotides not matched to a gene: 17. This CDR3 has 15 amino acids. CDR1 and CDR2 (germline): DFQATT, SNEGSKA (reference sequence). CDR3: CSARRGTSEHRYAYF. Here the CDR3 DNA reads TGCAGTGCTAGGAGGGGGACTAGCGAGCACAGATACGCGTATTTT.

This chain links TRBV20-1 with TRBJ2-1; tentative D call: TRBD2 (6 bases). The V end was cut by 5 bases, the J end by 13 bases, with 15 bases between. Germline CDR1 DFQATT, CDR2 SNEGSKA (reference sequence). This CDR3 is 11 amino acids long. Here the CDR3 reads CSADNRDSQFF. The CDR3 DNA is TGCAGTGCTGATAACCGGGACTCCCAGTTCTTC.

This chain uses TRBV20-1 with TRBJ2-3; weak D call: TRBD2 (6 bases). V was pared by 6 bases and J by 2 bases, with 18 bases between. CDR3 length: 15 residues. Germline CDR1 DFQATT, CDR2 SNEGSKA (reference sequence). Written as DNA, the CDR3 is TGCAGTGCCACCCCGAGGCGGGGCTCCACAGATACGCAGTATTTT. As protein: CSATPRRGSTDTQYF.

J is TRBJ2-1 and V is TRBV29-1; maybe TRBD2 (5 bases). Trimming shortened V by 1 base and J by 9 bases, and 13 bases separated the two germline ends. Looked up from germline, CDR1 is SQVTM and CDR2 is ANQGSEA. This CDR3 contains 13 residues. The CDR3 DNA follows: TGCAGCGTTGAAGGGCTACTAGATTTTGAGCAGTTCTTC. It encodes CSVEGLLDFEQFF.

The V and J genes are TRBV6-1 and TRBJ2-1; 10 nucleotides agree with TRBD2. This CDR3 spans 17 amino acids. Germline CDR1 reads MNHNS; CDR2 reads SASEGT. Trimming cost V 6 bases and J 8 bases; bases outside gene matches: 16. As DNA, the CDR3 is TGTGCCAGCAGACAGGTAGCGGGAGGAACGTTGGGCGATGAGCAGTTCTTC. Amino acid sequence: CASRQVAGGTLGDEQFF.

In nucleotides, the CDR3 is TGCAGTGCAAGTGGACTAGCGGGAGGGTATACGCAGTATTTT. Amino acids: CSASGLAGGYTQYF. This rearrangement joins TRBV20-1 to TRBJ2-3; 15 positions match TRBD2. The CDR3 covers 14 residues. V shed 6 bases, J shed 7 bases, and the junction held 5 bases outside the gene matches. Germline assignment: CDR1 DFQATT and CDR2 SNEGSKA (reference sequence).

The chain joins TRBV20-1 to TRBJ1-2, with unresolved D. Deletions cut 1 base from V and 8 bases from J, with 11 bases between. The CDR3 covers 12 residues. Germline V gene sequence: CDR1 DFQATT, CDR2 SNEGSKA (reference sequence). The CDR3 loop is CSARAREYGYTF. In DNA form, the CDR3 reads TGCAGTGCTAGAGCGAGGGAATACGGCTACACCTTC.

This clonotype showed up just a few times. V and J are TRBV2 and TRBJ2-3, with TRBD1 identical over 8 bases. V lost 0 bases to trimming and J lost 3 bases; unmatched junction nucleotides: 8. CDR3 length equals 17 residues. Germline assignment: CDR1 SNHLY and CDR2 FYNNEI. In nucleotides, the CDR3 is TGTGCCAGCAGTGAAGCAGAACAGGGGGAAATAACAGATACGCAGTATTTT. This codes for CASSEAEQGEITDTQYF. Drawing the rest from reference TRBV2 and TRBJ2-3, the complete variable domain is EPEVTQTPSHQVTQMGQEVILRCVPISNHLYFYWYRQILGQKVEFLVSFYNNEISEKSEIFDDQFSVERPDGSNFTLKIRSTKLEDSAMYFCASSEAEQGEITDTQYFGPGTRLTVL.

The chain joins TRBV10-3 to TRBJ1-2; 8 positions agree with TRBD1. CDR1 and CDR2 (germline): ENHRY, SYGVKD. With 5 bases clipped from V and 4 bases from J, the junction kept 9 bases outside the gene matches. CDR3 length: 15 residues. The DNA for the CDR3 is TGTGCCATCAGTCGCCCGACAGGGGTGGCCTATGGCTACACCTTC. This gives the protein CAISRPTGVAYGYTF.

CDR3 sequence (DNA): TGCAGCGTTGAAAGGGACAGTTCAGTGGAGCAGTACTTC. It translates to CSVERDSSVEQYF. This chain joins TRBV29-1 and TRBJ2-7, with TRBD1 identical over 7 bases. After removal of 2 bases from V and 7 bases from J, the junction contained 8 bases not matched to a gene. The CDR3 has 13 residues. Germline CDR1 is SQVTM and CDR2 is ANQGSEA.

This sequence joins TRBV11-2 and TRBJ2-3; D remains unclear. V dropped 7 bases and J dropped 14 bases, with 25 bases sitting between them. The germline V gene encodes CDR1 SGHAT and CDR2 FQNNGV. This CDR3 contains 14 residues. The CDR3 coding sequence is TGTGCCAGCAACCACTTCCGAGAGCACAGATGCGCGTATTTT. It is translated as CASNHFREHRCAYF.

V gene TRBV6-1 combines with J gene TRBJ2-3, with 7 bases fitting TRBD2. The CDR3 is made up of 15 amino acids. Germline CDR1 is MNHNS and CDR2 is SASEGT. V trimming: 2 bases; J trimming: 3 bases; junction bases outside the gene matches: 5. The CDR3 region has the DNA TGTGCCAGCAGTGAACAGCCCGGGGGGACAGATACGCAGTATTTT. This codes for CASSEQPGGTDTQYF.

The chain employs TRBV20-1 and TRBJ2-7; D ambiguous. This CDR3 has 13 amino acids. Germline CDR1 and CDR2: DFQATT and SNEGSKA (reference sequence). V was shortened by 5 bases and J by 5 bases, with 16 bases between the two germline ends. The CDR3 spells CSAHFDRNDEQYF. CDR3 nucleotide sequence: TGCAGTGCTCACTTTGACCGGAACGACGAGCAGTACTTC.

The chain has TRBV5-1 and TRBJ1-1, with 9 bases lining up with TRBD1. The CDR3 loop spans 14 amino acids. The trim removed 0 bases at V and 4 bases at J, leaving 1 base unmatched. Per germline, CDR1 SGHRS and CDR2 YFSETQ. The CDR3 DNA is TGCGCCAGCAGCTTGGAACAGGGGGCCACTGAAGCTTTCTTT. This encodes CASSLEQGATEAFF.

The rearrangement uses TRBV20-1 and TRBJ2-7; no clear D. Trimming shortened V by 6 bases and J by 0 bases, and 12 bases separated the two germline ends. CDR3 length: 13 amino acids. Germline-derived CDR1 and CDR2 are DFQATT and SNEGSKA (reference sequence). CDR3 nucleotides: TGCAGTGCCAAGCCGGGCAGCTCCTACGAGCAGTACTTC. The encoded protein is CSAKPGSSYEQYF.

The rearrangement joins TRBV3-1 to TRBJ2-5; D is unresolved. The J call may be incorrect, as the DNA end agrees better with TRBJ2-7. CDR1 is LGHDT, CDR2 YNNKEL, per germline (reference sequence). This CDR3 has 14 amino acids. The CDR3 is CASSQAPLGYEQYF. The DNA for the CDR3 is TGTGCCAGCAGCCAAGCTCCTTTGGGCTACGAGCAGTACTTC.

The chain combines TRBV7-2 with TRBJ2-3; 10 nucleotides align to TRBD2. Germline values: CDR1 SGHTA, CDR2 FQGNSA. This CDR3 region has 16 residues. Germline trimming cut 1 base from V and 4 bases from J; bases unmatched to any gene: 5. The CDR3 DNA follows: TGTGCCAGCAGCTTAGTTCTTGGACTAGCGGCAGATACGCAGTATTTT. Translated, it gives CASSLVLGLAADTQYF.

The rearrangement links TRBV29-1 to TRBJ2-5, with 10 bases aligning to TRBD1. V lost 8 bases to trimming and J lost 11 bases; unmatched junction nucleotides: 17. Germline assignment: CDR1 SQVTM and CDR2 ANQGSEA. This CDR3 comprises 14 residues. Here the CDR3 reads CSIPGQGTYNEQYF. The CDR3 DNA reads TGCAGCATTCCGGGACAGGGGACCTACAATGAGCAGTACTTC.